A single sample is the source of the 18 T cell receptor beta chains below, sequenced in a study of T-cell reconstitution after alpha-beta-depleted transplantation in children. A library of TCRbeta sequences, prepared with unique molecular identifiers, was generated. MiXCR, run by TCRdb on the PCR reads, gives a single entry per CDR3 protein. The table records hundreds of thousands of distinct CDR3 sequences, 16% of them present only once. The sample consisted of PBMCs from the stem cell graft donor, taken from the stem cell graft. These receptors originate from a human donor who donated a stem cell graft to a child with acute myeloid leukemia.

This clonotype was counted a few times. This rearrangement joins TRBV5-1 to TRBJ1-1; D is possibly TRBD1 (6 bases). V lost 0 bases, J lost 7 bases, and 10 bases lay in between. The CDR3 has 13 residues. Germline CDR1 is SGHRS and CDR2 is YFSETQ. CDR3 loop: CASSLVEGGEAFF. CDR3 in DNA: TGCGCCAGCAGCTTGGTGGAAGGGGGTGAAGCTTTCTTT.

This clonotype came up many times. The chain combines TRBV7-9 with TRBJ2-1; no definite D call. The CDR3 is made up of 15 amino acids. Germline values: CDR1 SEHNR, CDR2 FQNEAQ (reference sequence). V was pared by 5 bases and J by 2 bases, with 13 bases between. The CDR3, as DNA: TGTGCCAGCAGCCCTCGGATCGACACCTACAATGAGCAGTTCTTC. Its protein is CASSPRIDTYNEQFF.

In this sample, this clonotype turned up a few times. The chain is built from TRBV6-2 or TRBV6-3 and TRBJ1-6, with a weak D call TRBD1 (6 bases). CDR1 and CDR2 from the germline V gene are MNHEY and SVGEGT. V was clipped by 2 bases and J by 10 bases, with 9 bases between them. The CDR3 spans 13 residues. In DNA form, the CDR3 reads TGTGCCAGCAGTTACAACAGGGACTCACCCCTCCACTTT. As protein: CASSYNRDSPLHF.

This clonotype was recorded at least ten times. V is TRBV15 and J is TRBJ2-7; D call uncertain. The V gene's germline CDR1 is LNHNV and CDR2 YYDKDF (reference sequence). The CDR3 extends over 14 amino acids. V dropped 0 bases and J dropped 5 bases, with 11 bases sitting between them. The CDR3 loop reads CATSRDRVRNEQYF. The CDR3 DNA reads TGTGCCACCAGCAGAGATCGGGTGAGAAACGAGCAGTACTTC.

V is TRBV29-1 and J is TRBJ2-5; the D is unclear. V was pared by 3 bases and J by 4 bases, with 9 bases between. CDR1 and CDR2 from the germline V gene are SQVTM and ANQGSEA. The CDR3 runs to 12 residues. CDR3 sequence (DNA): TGCAGCGTTGAGTCAGGCGGAGAGACCCAGTACTTC. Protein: CSVESGGETQYF.

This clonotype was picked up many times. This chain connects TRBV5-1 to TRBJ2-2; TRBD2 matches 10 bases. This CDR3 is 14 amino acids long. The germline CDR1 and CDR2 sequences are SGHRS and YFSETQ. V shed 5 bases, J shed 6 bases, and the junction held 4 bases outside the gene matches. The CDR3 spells CASRPGLASGELFF. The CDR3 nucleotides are TGCGCCAGCAGGCCGGGACTAGCGTCCGGGGAGCTGTTTTTT.

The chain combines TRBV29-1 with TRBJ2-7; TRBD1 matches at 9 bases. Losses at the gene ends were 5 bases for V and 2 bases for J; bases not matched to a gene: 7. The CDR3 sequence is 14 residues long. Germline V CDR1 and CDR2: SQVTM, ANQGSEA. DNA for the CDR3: TGCAGCGTTCTGGGGACAGGGACGACCTACGAGCAGTACTTC. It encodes CSVLGTGTTYEQYF.

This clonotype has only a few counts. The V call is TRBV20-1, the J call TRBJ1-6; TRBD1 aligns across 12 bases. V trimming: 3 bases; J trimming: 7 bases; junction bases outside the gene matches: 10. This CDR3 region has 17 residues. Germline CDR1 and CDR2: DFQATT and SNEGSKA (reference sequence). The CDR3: CSASRDRGRNWNSPLHF. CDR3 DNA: TGCAGTGCTAGCCGGGACAGGGGGCGAAATTGGAATTCACCCCTCCACTTT.

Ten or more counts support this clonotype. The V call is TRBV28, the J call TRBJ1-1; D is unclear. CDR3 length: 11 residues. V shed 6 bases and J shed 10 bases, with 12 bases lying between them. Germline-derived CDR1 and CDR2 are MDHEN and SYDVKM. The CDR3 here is CASSTPLGAFF. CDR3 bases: TGTGCCAGCAGCACGCCCCTCGGAGCTTTCTTT.

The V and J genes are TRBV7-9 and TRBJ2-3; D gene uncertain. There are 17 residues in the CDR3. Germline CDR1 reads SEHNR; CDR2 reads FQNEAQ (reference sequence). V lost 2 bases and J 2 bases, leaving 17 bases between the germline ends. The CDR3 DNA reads TGTGCCAGCAGCTTAATGGTCGCGCGTAGTTCCACAGATACGCAGTATTTT. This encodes CASSLMVARSSTDTQYF.

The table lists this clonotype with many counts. CDR3 residues: CSAPSSTDTQYF. The CDR3 DNA sequence: TGCAGTGCTCCCTCTAGCACAGATACGCAGTATTTT. The chain couples TRBV20-1 to TRBJ2-3; D call uncertain. The V gene lost 5 bases and the J gene lost 0 bases, with 6 bases spanning the gap. This CDR3 has 12 amino acids. Germline V CDR1 and CDR2: DFQATT, SNEGSKA (reference sequence).

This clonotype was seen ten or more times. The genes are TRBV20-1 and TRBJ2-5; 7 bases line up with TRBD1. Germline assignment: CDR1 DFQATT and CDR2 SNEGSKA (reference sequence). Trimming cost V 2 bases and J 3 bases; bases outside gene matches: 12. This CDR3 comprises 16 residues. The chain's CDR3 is CSARFPHWDSKETQYF. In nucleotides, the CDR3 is TGCAGTGCTAGATTCCCCCACTGGGACAGCAAAGAGACCCAGTACTTC.

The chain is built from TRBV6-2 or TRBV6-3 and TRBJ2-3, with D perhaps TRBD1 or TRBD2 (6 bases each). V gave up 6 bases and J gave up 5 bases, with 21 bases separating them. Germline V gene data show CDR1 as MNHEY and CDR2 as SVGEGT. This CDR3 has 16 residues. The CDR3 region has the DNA TGTGCCAGCAGACACCCGGACAGCTCGGGGGAAGATACGCAGTATTTT. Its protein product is CASRHPDSSGEDTQYF.

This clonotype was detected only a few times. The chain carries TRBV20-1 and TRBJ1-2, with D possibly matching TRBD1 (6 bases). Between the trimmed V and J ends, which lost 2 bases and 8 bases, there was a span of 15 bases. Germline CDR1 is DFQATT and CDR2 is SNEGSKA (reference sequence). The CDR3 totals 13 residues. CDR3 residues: CSARSDSNWGYTF. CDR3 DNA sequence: TGCAGTGCTAGATCGGACAGCAACTGGGGCTACACCTTC.

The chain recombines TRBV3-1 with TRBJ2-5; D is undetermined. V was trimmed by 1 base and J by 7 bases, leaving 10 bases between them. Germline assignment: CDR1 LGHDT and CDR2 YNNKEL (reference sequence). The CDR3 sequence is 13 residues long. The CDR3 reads CASSQGPSGTQYF. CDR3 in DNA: TGTGCCAGCAGCCAAGGGCCTAGTGGGACCCAGTACTTC.

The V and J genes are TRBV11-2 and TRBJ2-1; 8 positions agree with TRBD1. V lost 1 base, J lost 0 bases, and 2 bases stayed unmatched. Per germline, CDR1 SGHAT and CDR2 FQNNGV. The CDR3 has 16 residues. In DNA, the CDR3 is TGTGCCAGCAGCTTAGGGACAGGGTACTCCTACAATGAGCAGTTCTTC. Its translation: CASSLGTGYSYNEQFF.

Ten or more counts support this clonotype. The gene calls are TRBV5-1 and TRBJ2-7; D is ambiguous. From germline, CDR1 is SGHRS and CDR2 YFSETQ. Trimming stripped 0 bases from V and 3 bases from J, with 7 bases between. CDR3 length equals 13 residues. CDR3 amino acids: CASSLGANYEQYF. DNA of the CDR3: TGCGCCAGCAGCTTGGGGGCCAACTACGAGCAGTACTTC.

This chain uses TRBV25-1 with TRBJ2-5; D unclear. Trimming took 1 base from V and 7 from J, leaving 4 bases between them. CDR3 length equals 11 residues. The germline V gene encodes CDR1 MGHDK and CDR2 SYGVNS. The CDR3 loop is CASSELGTQYF. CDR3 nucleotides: TGTGCCAGCAGTGAATTGGGGACCCAGTACTTC.